Listed here are 21 T cell receptor beta chains from one sample, sequenced in a study of blood T cell repertoires in COVID-19. Profiling relied on immunoSEQ multiplex PCR, and the TCRdb table lists in-frame clones only, not all of them. The table lists 250,000 to 350,000 clones, roughly 90% of them singletons. The sequenced sample was PBMCs or T cells enriched from blood (not recorded which). Source of these receptors: a woman between 18 and 30 years old with acute COVID-19.

The chain uses TRBV11-1 and TRBJ1-1; D is undetermined. V lost 3 bases and J lost 4, with 9 bases in between. This CDR3 region has 13 residues. Germline V gene sequence: CDR1 SGHAT, CDR2 FQDESV (reference sequence). The CDR3 spells CASSFSGPTEAFF. CDR3 DNA: TGTGCCAGCAGCTTCTCAGGTCCCACTGAAGCTTTCTTT.

The V call is TRBV19, the J call TRBJ1-2, with 10 bases identical to TRBD1. V was clipped by 3 bases and J by 4 bases; unmatched bases: 5. Germline V gives CDR1 LNHDA, CDR2 SQIVND (reference sequence). The CDR3 consists of 15 residues. CDR3 nucleotides: TGTGCCAGTAGTATTCCGACAGGGGGCGGCTATGGCTACACCTTC. Protein product: CASSIPTGGGYGYTF.

The chain recombines TRBV4-1 with TRBJ2-5, with 7 bases aligning to TRBD1. CDR1 is MGHRA and CDR2 is YSYEKL in the germline V gene. With V trimmed by 0 bases and J by 4 bases, 11 bases remained unmatched. The CDR3 is made up of 17 amino acids. In DNA, the CDR3 is TGCGCCAGCAGCCAAGAAATTTATAGGGGGCGCATAGAGACCCAGTACTTC. Its protein product is CASSQEIYRGRIETQYF.

The chain combines TRBV11-3 with TRBJ1-1; D is ambiguous. This CDR3 comprises 13 residues. Deletions cut 5 bases from V and 0 bases from J, with 7 bases between. The germline gives CDR1 SGHNT, CDR2 YENEEA. This CDR3 is CASSQQLNTEAFF. The CDR3 DNA sequence: TGTGCCAGCAGCCAACAGTTGAACACTGAAGCTTTCTTT.

The chain is built from TRBV28 and TRBJ1-2; TRBD1 agrees at 9 bases. The V gene's germline CDR1 is MDHEN and CDR2 SYDVKM. The CDR3 has 16 amino acids. The J segment lost 7 bases and the V segment lost 6 bases, leaving 15 bases of the junction unmatched. The DNA for the CDR3 is TGTGCCAGCAGGCTTCTCACTGGCCGGACAGGGGTTGGCTACACCTTC. Its translation is CASRLLTGRTGVGYTF.

V and J are TRBV30 and TRBJ1-3; 8 bases fit TRBD1. Losses at the gene ends were 5 bases for V and 2 bases for J; bases not matched to a gene: 14. CDR3 length: 17 residues. Germline V gene data show CDR1 as GTSNPN and CDR2 as SVGIG (reference sequence). The CDR3 sequence: CAWQIPRDRWPGNTIYF. The CDR3, as DNA: TGTGCCTGGCAAATCCCCCGGGACAGGTGGCCTGGAAACACCATATATTTT.

CDR3: CASSPLGSGTNEKLFF. CDR3 nucleotides: TGTGCCAGCTCACCCCTTGGATCCGGGACTAATGAAAAACTGTTTTTT. The chain is built from TRBV18 and TRBJ1-4; D ambiguous. V lost 3 bases and J 2 bases, leaving 13 bases between the germline ends. Germline-derived CDR1 and CDR2 are KGHSH and LQKENI. The CDR3 has 16 residues.

The genes are TRBV19 and TRBJ1-1; D is undetermined. The germline V gene encodes CDR1 LNHDA and CDR2 SQIVND (reference sequence). The CDR3 is 11 amino acids. V lost 6 bases to trimming and J lost 11 bases, with 13 bases between them. The CDR3 nucleotides read TGTGCCAGTAGCAGACGTCTGAGGGCTTTCTTT. Protein product: CASSRRLRAFF.

V gene TRBV28 combines with J gene TRBJ1-1; possibly TRBD1 for D (5 bases). The germline V gene encodes CDR1 MDHEN and CDR2 SYDVKM. This CDR3 has 16 residues. Trimming removed 5 bases from V and 1 base from J, with 17 bases in between. The CDR3 bases are TGTGCCAGCAGTCCCCCCTCCATTGACAGGAACACTGAAGCTTTCTTT. Encoded protein: CASSPPSIDRNTEAFF.

V gene TRBV11-3 combines with J gene TRBJ2-7; 7 positions agree with TRBD2. The CDR3 length is 14 residues. CDR1 is SGHNT, CDR2 YENEEA, per germline. Unmatched junction bases numbered 2, after V lost 1 base and J lost 2 bases. In nucleotides, the CDR3 is TGTGCCAGCAGCTTAGTAGCGGGTCCCTACGAGCAGTACTTC. Translating it yields CASSLVAGPYEQYF. Using reference TRBV11-3 and TRBJ2-7 for the parts outside the CDR3, the full variable domain is EAGVVQSPRYKIIEKKQPVAFWCNPISGHNTLYWYLQNLGQGPELLIRYENEEAVDDSQLPKDRFSAERLKGVDSTLKIQPAELGDSAVYLCASSLVAGPYEQYFGPGTRLTVT.

The J gene is TRBJ1-1, the V gene TRBV2, with D perhaps matching TRBD1 (5 bases). Germline V gene data show CDR1 as SNHLY and CDR2 as FYNNEI. Trimming took 11 bases from V and 2 from J, leaving 15 bases between them. The CDR3 length is 13 residues. CDR3 sequence: CAGSQGLNTEAFF. The CDR3 DNA sequence: TGTGCCGGCTCTCAGGGTTTAAACACTGAAGCTTTCTTT.

The V and J genes are TRBV27 and TRBJ1-5, with 12 bases that match TRBD1. The CDR3 covers 17 residues. The trim removed 4 bases at V and 7 bases at J, leaving 11 bases unmatched. Germline assignment: CDR1 MNHEY and CDR2 SMNVEV (reference sequence). The CDR3: CASSSNDGTGGGQPQHF. The CDR3 DNA follows: TGTGCCAGCAGTTCCAACGATGGGACAGGGGGCGGCCAGCCCCAGCATTTT.

The CDR3 region is CASSLETDREAFF. The DNA for the CDR3 is TGTGCCAGCAGCTTAGAAACAGACCGGGAAGCTTTCTTT. The rearrangement uses TRBV11-2 and TRBJ1-1; D remains ambiguous. The CDR3 has 13 amino acids. V lost 0 bases and J 8 bases, leaving 10 bases between the germline ends. Germline V gene lookup returns CDR1 SGHAT and CDR2 FQNNGV.

This sequence joins TRBV19 and TRBJ2-7; TRBD1 is a possible D gene (6 bases). V lost 1 base to trimming and J lost 0 bases, with 10 bases between them. Germline CDR1 and CDR2: LNHDA and SQIVND (reference sequence). There are 15 residues in the CDR3. This CDR3 reads CASSIARGISYEQYF. CDR3 coding DNA: TGTGCCAGTAGTATAGCCAGGGGTATCTCCTACGAGCAGTACTTC.

CDR3 protein: CASSGTTETQYF. CDR3 DNA: TGTGCCAGCAGCGGGACAACGGAGACCCAGTACTTC. The chain is built from TRBV5-8 and TRBJ2-5; possibly TRBD1 for D (6 bases). CDR1 and CDR2 (germline): SGHTS, YDEGEE. Trimming removed 4 bases at V and 5 bases at J, with 9 bases between. This CDR3 has 12 residues. Filled out from reference TRBV5-8 and TRBJ2-5, the complete variable domain reads EAGVTQSPTHLIKTRGQQATLRCSPISGHTSVYWYQQALGLGLQFLLWYDEGEERNRGNFPPRFSGRQFPNYSSELNVNALELEDSALYLCASSGTTETQYFGPGTRLLVL.

The rearrangement uses TRBV6-1 and TRBJ1-6; D unresolved. V was clipped by 3 bases and J by 6 bases, with 9 bases between them. Germline lookup yields CDR1 MNHNS and CDR2 SASEGT. The length of the CDR3 is 14 residues. CDR3 nucleotides: TGTGCCAGCAGTGACGTGACTCCTAATTCACCCCTCCACTTT. Its protein product is CASSDVTPNSPLHF.

The rearrangement links TRBV9 to TRBJ1-5; D may be TRBD1 (5 bases). V was cut by 0 bases and J by 9 bases, with 13 bases left in between. CDR1 and CDR2 (germline): SGDLS, YYNGEE. CDR3 length equals 14 residues. The CDR3 region has the DNA TGTGCCAGCAGCGTAGGCCTATCGGGGGGGCCCCAGCATTTT. It encodes CASSVGLSGGPQHF.

The V call is TRBV5-1, the J call TRBJ2-7, with TRBD2 matching over 10 bases. Germline loops: CDR1 SGHRS, CDR2 YFSETQ. V lost 0 bases to trimming and J lost 5 bases; unmatched junction nucleotides: 14. CDR3 length: 18 residues. The CDR3 loop reads CASSLDEGSGRAFDEQYF. The DNA of the CDR3 is TGCGCCAGCAGCTTGGATGAAGGGAGCGGGAGGGCCTTTGACGAGCAGTACTTC.

The chain recombines TRBV27 with TRBJ2-7, with 9 bases aligning to TRBD2. Germline loops: CDR1 MNHEY, CDR2 SMNVEV (reference sequence). V was pared by 3 bases and J by 6 bases, with 15 bases of the junction left unmatched. This CDR3 region has 17 residues. The CDR3 coding sequence is TGTGCCAGCAGTTTCCCCTCGGGCGGGAGGGCCAGATTCGAGCAGTACTTC. Protein product: CASSFPSGGRARFEQYF.

The chain has TRBV28 and TRBJ2-5; 8 bases are shared with TRBD1. The ends lost 6 bases at V and 5 bases at J; junction bases unmatched: 8. Germline lookup yields CDR1 MDHEN and CDR2 SYDVKM. The CDR3 has 14 residues. CDR3 bases: TGTGCCAGCAGGCCCTCGACAGGGGTGGAGACCCAGTACTTC. Translated: CASRPSTGVETQYF.

J is TRBJ1-6 and V is TRBV18; the D is unclear. Germline CDR1 and CDR2: KGHSH and LQKENI. The CDR3 has 15 amino acids. Trimming left V 4 bases short and J 5 bases short, with 12 bases between. The CDR3 sequence is CASSLQGGDNSPLHF. As DNA, the CDR3 is TGTGCCAGCTCACTCCAAGGCGGAGATAATTCACCCCTCCACTTT.